The 17 T cell receptor beta chains below come from one sample, sequenced in a study of HIV-infected patients and healthy controls. Alpha and beta constant-region primers primed reverse transcription of about 0.5 ug RNA. Using multiplexing indices, alpha and beta chain libraries were generated apart by chain-specific third strand synthesis. TCRdb called the 5' RACE reads again in MiXCR, with one record for every CDR3 protein. This repertoire shows over 5,000 distinct CDR3 sequences, 20% to 25% found once; its top ten account for 25% to 35%. Antiretroviral therapy had run roughly three months, about 14 weeks, before follow-up blood collection. All unsorted peripheral T cells were captured because whole blood was used without fractionation. The sample was blood, taken during antiretroviral therapy. These receptors came from an adult with HIV infection.

With respect to this clonotype: Since a much larger clone is just one base distant, this may be a read error. The chain couples TRBV11-2 to TRBJ1-4; TRBD1 aligns across 9 bases. The trim removed 1 base at V and 7 bases at J, leaving 4 bases unmatched. CDR1 SGHAT and CDR2 FQNNGV come from the germline V gene. The CDR3 sequence is 15 residues long. CDR3 bases: TGTGCCAGCAGCTTAGTGTGGACAGGGGCTGAAAAACTGTTTTTT. Amino acid sequence: CASSLVWTGAEKLFF.

This clonotype was found a few times. This may stem from a read error, because a much larger clone lies one nucleotide away. The chain recombines TRBV11-2 with TRBJ2-1; tentative D call: TRBD2 (5 bases). The ends were cut back, 0 bases at V and 8 bases at J, with 14 bases in the middle. Germline CDR1 reads SGHAT; CDR2 reads FQNNGV. CDR3 length: 15 amino acids. The CDR3 loop is CASSLDTRESYEQFF. Here the CDR3 DNA reads TGTGCCAGCAGCTTAGATACCCGGGAATCATATGAGCAGTTCTTC.

This clonotype was recorded many times. V is TRBV5-4 and J is TRBJ2-3; 8 nucleotides align to TRBD2. Germline CDR1 is SGHNT and CDR2 is YYREEE (reference sequence). V lost 4 bases, J lost 2 bases, and 9 bases stayed unmatched. This CDR3 comprises 16 residues. CDR3 amino acids: CASSPGGGSYTDTQYF. As DNA, the CDR3 is TGTGCCAGCAGCCCCGGGGGGGGGTCCTACACAGATACGCAGTATTTT.

By its share, this clonotype is medium-sized. This chain joins TRBV25-1 and TRBJ2-5, with a tentative D call TRBD2 (6 bases). The CDR3 contains 13 residues. With 8 bases removed from V and 1 base from J, the gap between germline ends came to 11 bases. The germline V gene encodes CDR1 MGHDK and CDR2 SYGVNS. The chain's CDR3 is CASGGLSQETQYF. For the CDR3, the DNA is TGTGCCAGCGGGGGACTGAGCCAAGAGACCCAGTACTTC.

This clonotype was counted at least ten times. The rearrangement joins TRBV5-1 to TRBJ2-2; possibly TRBD2 for D (6 bases). The CDR3 covers 15 residues. The germline V gene has CDR1 SGHRS and CDR2 YFSETQ. With 2 bases removed from V and 7 bases from J, the gap between germline ends came to 15 bases. The CDR3 region has the DNA TGCGCCAGCAGCTTACGGGTAGCGGAGCACGGGGAGCTGTTTTTT. Protein sequence: CASSLRVAEHGELFF.

Comments on this clonotype: A much larger clonotype is one base distant, so this may be a read error. V and J are TRBV5-4 and TRBJ2-5, with TRBD2 matching over 15 bases. This CDR3 has 18 amino acids. CDR1 and CDR2 from the germline V gene are SGHNT and YYREEE (reference sequence). V lost 2 bases and J lost 4; bases outside the gene matches: 9. In DNA, the CDR3 is TGTGCCAGCAGCTTTGCACGGACTAGCGGGGGGGGAAGAGAGACCCAGTACTTC. It is translated as CASSFARTSGGGRETQYF.

This clonotype was found many times. This sequence joins TRBV6-2 or TRBV6-3 and TRBJ2-7, with 8 positions matching TRBD2. Germline CDR1 MNHEY, CDR2 SVGEGT. CDR3 length: 16 residues. Germline trimming cut 5 bases from V and 0 bases from J; bases unmatched to any gene: 9. CDR3 sequence: CASSEGLAGPSYEQYF. DNA for the CDR3: TGTGCCAGCAGTGAGGGATTAGCGGGGCCCTCCTACGAGCAGTACTTC.

This clonotype turned up a few times. A much larger clone differs by one base, so this may be a read error. This rearrangement joins TRBV5-6 to TRBJ1-1; D is possibly TRBD1 (5 bases). Germline CDR1 is SGHDT and CDR2 is YYEEEE. Deletions cut 1 base from V and 5 bases from J, with 12 bases between. The CDR3 has 14 residues. CDR3 loop: CASSLWGGGTEAFF. In nucleotides, the CDR3 is TGTGCCAGCAGCTTGTGGGGCGGGGGTACTGAAGCTTTCTTT. Full variable domain (missing parts from reference TRBV5-6 and TRBJ1-1): DAGVTQSPTHLIKTRGQQVTLRCSPKSGHDTVSWYQQALGQGPQFIFQYYEEEERQRGNFPDRFSGHQFPNYSSELNVNALLLGDSALYLCASSLWGGGTEAFFGQGTRLTVV.

V usage is TRBV7-9 and J usage is TRBJ1-4, with TRBD1 identical over 7 bases. The germline gives CDR1 SEHNR, CDR2 FQNEAQ (reference sequence). This CDR3 comprises 17 residues. Unmatched junction bases numbered 6, after V lost 0 bases and J lost 2 bases. The DNA of the CDR3 is TGTGCCAGCAGCTTAGCGAAACAGGGGTTGACTAATGAAAAACTGTTTTTT. Protein product: CASSLAKQGLTNEKLFF.

This clonotype ranks as large (0.1 to 1%). The genes are TRBV6-2 or TRBV6-3 and TRBJ2-1; unclear D gene. The germline V gene encodes CDR1 MNHEY and CDR2 SVGEGT. CDR3 length: 13 residues. Trimming took 3 bases from V and 9 from J, leaving 12 bases between them. Here the CDR3 reads CASSYIQVGEQFF. The CDR3 coding sequence is TGTGCCAGCAGTTATATCCAGGTTGGTGAGCAGTTCTTC.

In its sample, this clonotype is medium-sized. This sequence joins TRBV29-1 and TRBJ1-1, with TRBD1 as a possible D gene (6 bases). Germline-derived CDR1 and CDR2 are SQVTM and ANQGSEA. CDR3 size: 10 residues. V was pared by 7 bases and J by 9 bases, with 12 bases between. In nucleotides, the CDR3 is TGCAGCGCCATACAGGGCCAAGCTTTCTTT. Translation: CSAIQGQAFF.

A few counts support this clonotype. The chain has TRBV20-1 and TRBJ2-4; a weak D match, TRBD2 (5 bases). Trimming took 6 bases from V and 1 from J, leaving 13 bases between them. The CDR3 runs to 14 residues. CDR1 and CDR2 (germline): DFQATT, SNEGSKA (reference sequence). CDR3 residues: CSAPASGAKNIQYF. The CDR3 DNA follows: TGCAGTGCCCCAGCTTCGGGGGCCAAAAACATTCAGTACTTC.

This clonotype has a count of ten or more. V and J are TRBV6-2 or TRBV6-3 and TRBJ1-1; 7 bases map to TRBD1. V dropped 8 bases and J dropped 5; count of bases not matched to a gene: 11. Per germline, CDR1 MNHEY and CDR2 SVGEGT. The CDR3 consists of 14 residues. The CDR3 DNA sequence: TGTGCCAGCGAAGACCGACAGGGAAGGACTGAAGCTTTCTTT. Protein product: CASEDRQGRTEAFF.

This clonotype was counted only a few times. The V and J genes are TRBV7-8 and TRBJ2-7; D gene uncertain. The CDR3 sequence is 15 residues long. Trimming shortened V by 4 bases and J by 0 bases, and 13 bases separated the two germline ends. The germline V gene has CDR1 SGHVS and CDR2 FQNEAQ. DNA of the CDR3: TGTGCCAGCAGCTCGGACGCCCACCTCTCCTACGAGCAGTACTTC. As protein: CASSSDAHLSYEQYF.

This clonotype is deemed medium-sized. The rearrangement uses TRBV6-4 and TRBJ2-5; TRBD1 aligns across 7 bases. Germline V gene data show CDR1 as MRHNA and CDR2 as SNTAGT. Trimming cost V 6 bases and J 6 bases; bases outside gene matches: 7. The length of the CDR3 is 13 residues. The CDR3, as DNA: TGTGCCAGCAGCAGACAGGGACGGAAGACCCAGTACTTC. Translating gives CASSRQGRKTQYF.

Points on this clonotype: This clone may be a read error of a much larger clone one base away. V is TRBV6-5 and J is TRBJ1-1, with D possibly being TRBD1 (6 bases). The CDR3 sequence is 13 residues long. Looked up from germline, CDR1 is MNHEY and CDR2 is SVGAGI. Trimming removed 9 bases from V and 4 bases from J, with 15 bases in between. The DNA of the CDR3 is TGTGCCAGAAGTAAACAGGGTAGCACTGAAGCTTTCTTT. This encodes CARSKQGSTEAFF.

The CDR3 spells CASSGGQGPRSYSNQPQHF. In DNA, the CDR3 is TGTGCCAGCAGCGGAGGACAGGGGCCAAGATCTTATAGCAATCAGCCCCAGCATTTT. V is TRBV7-2 and J is TRBJ1-5; 9 nucleotides match TRBD1. This CDR3 spans 19 amino acids. The J segment lost 0 bases and the V segment lost 5 bases, leaving 14 bases of the junction unmatched. Germline assignment: CDR1 SGHTA and CDR2 FQGNSA.